This T cell receptor beta chain is from a study of blood T cell repertoires in COVID-19. Study as a whole: Sites across the United States, Italy and Spain contributed samples from acute and convalescent COVID-19. Nucleic acid was either cDNA or gDNA, and it came from T cells, B-cell-depleted T cells, or PBMCs.

The CDR3 spans 14 residues. V trimming: 6 bases; J trimming: 6 bases; junction bases outside the gene matches: 7. Germline V gene sequence: CDR1 LNHDA, CDR2 SQIVND (reference sequence). Per the original methods: How many nucleated cells were present was estimated from reference gene primer amplification. Generated by immunoSEQ multiplex PCR, the TCRdb table keeps only in-frame clones and is missing some. V, J and clone size derive from that table, while D and trimming were established from the DNA sequence. Of 55,000 to 85,000 clones listed, over 75% were seen once; the top ten hold under 6%. The TCR originated in a human donor in a cohort sampled during active COVID-19. Input material: peripheral blood. The rearrangement links TRBV19 to TRBJ2-2, with 7 bases matching TRBD1. The CDR3 sequence: CASSTDRDAGELFF. The CDR3 DNA sequence: TGTGCCAGTAGCACCGACAGGGACGCCGGGGAGCTGTTTTTT.